Many counts were recorded for the clone carrying this T cell receptor beta chain. What it binds is unknown. This sample was included in a study of identical twins. Study conclusions and caveats: The more abundant beta clonotypes in cord blood had fewer insertions, and memory repertoires did not show this. A cross-sectional statistical analysis, not follow-up of the same donors, supported the conclusions. Out-of-frame beta sequences exhibited a weaker degree of excess twin sharing.

The germline CDR1 and CDR2 sequences are MRHNA and SNTAGT. The CDR3 is 15 residues long. The V and J ends lost 2 bases and 8 bases respectively, with 18 bases between them. TCRdb re-called the 5' RACE reads with MiXCR, one entry per CDR3 protein. The top ten hold more than 8% of the sample, which has around 340,000 distinct CDR3 sequences, roughly 9% seen once. This chain joins TRBV6-4 and TRBJ1-2; no definite D call. The sequencing sample was made of naive T cells sorted from blood. This clonotype was sampled from a woman aged 50 to 60 in good health. The CDR3 spells CASSDLSKGVIGYTF. The CDR3 coding sequence is TGTGCCAGCAGTGACCTCAGTAAGGGAGTAATCGGCTACACCTTC.